A selection of T cell receptor beta chains follows, all from one sample in a study of human T cells and chemical hapten exposure. Each CDR3 protein gets one entry after TCRdb re-called the RACE reads with MiXCR. The sample contains over 100,000 distinct CDR3 sequences, about a tenth of which appear only once. The sample consisted of whole blood, taken in connection with sensitization to the hapten diphenylcyclopropenone (DPC). The receptor source for this set is a woman in her 40s with alopecia areata. Some clones in this sample may be carry-over from other donors' samples. Both conserved end residues are part of each CDR3. The order of the fields is CDR3 length, V gene, clone size, J gene, D gene, CDR3 DNA, CDR3 protein. D genes are given only for firm matches. Size is stated for part of the rows, as once, few or many counts, or as a class when the clone is expanded.

length: 14
V: TRBV2
size: .
J: TRBJ2-5
D: TRBD2
DNA: TGTGCCAGCAATAGCGGGGGGGCGTTGGAGACCCAGTACTTC
CDR3: CASNSGGALETQYF

length: 15
V: TRBV6-2/TRBV6-3
size: .
J: TRBJ2-3
D: .
DNA: TGTGCCAGCAGTTACAGCAGGGGTCGGAAAGATACGCAGTATTTT
CDR3: CASSYSRGRKDTQYF

length: 14
V: TRBV5-1
size: many
J: TRBJ1-4
D: .
DNA: TGCGCCAGCAACGAGGGTGCAACTAATGAAAAACTGTTTTTT
CDR3: CASNEGATNEKLFF

length: 14
V: TRBV3-1
size: many
J: TRBJ1-1
D: .
DNA: TGTGCCAGCAGCCGAAGGGACCCGTACACTGAAGCTTTCTTT
CDR3: CASSRRDPYTEAFF

length: 15
V: TRBV12-3/TRBV12-4
size: once
J: TRBJ2-4
D: TRBD1
DNA: TGTGCCAGCAGACGTACAGGGGGAGGCAAAAACATTCAGTACTTC
CDR3: CASRRTGGGKNIQYF

length: 14
V: TRBV5-4
size: many
J: TRBJ1-1
D: .
DNA: TGTGCCAGCAGCCGGGGATGGGGAAAGACTGAAGCTTTCTTT
CDR3: CASSRGWGKTEAFF

length: 12
V: TRBV12-3/TRBV12-4
size: many
J: TRBJ1-1
D: .
DNA: TGTGCCAGCAGTTTTGGGCCGACTGAAGCTTTCTTT
CDR3: CASSFGPTEAFF

length: 13
V: TRBV29-1
size: .
J: TRBJ2-7
D: TRBD1
DNA: TGCAGCGTTGAAACGGACAGGAGCTCCGAGCAGTACTTC
CDR3: CSVETDRSSEQYF

length: 16
V: TRBV4-2
size: many
J: TRBJ2-7
D: TRBD2
DNA: TGTGCCAGCAGCCAATTACTAGCGGGGGGTTCCTACGAGCAGTACTTC
CDR3: CASSQLLAGGSYEQYF

length: 17
V: TRBV4-2
size: .
J: TRBJ2-4
D: TRBD1
DNA: TGTGCCAGCAGCCCCCCGACAGGGGACGGAGCCAAAAACATTCAGTACTTC
CDR3: CASSPPTGDGAKNIQYF

length: 14
V: TRBV29-1
size: few
J: TRBJ1-1
D: .
DNA: TGCAGCGTCGGAGACTCGGGGGCGAACACTGAAGCTTTCTTT
CDR3: CSVGDSGANTEAFF

length: 12
V: TRBV24-1
size: .
J: TRBJ1-2
D: .
DNA: TGTGCCACCAGTGGGCTGACCTATGGCTACACCTTC
CDR3: CATSGLTYGYTF

length: 13
V: TRBV7-2
size: many
J: TRBJ2-5
D: TRBD1
DNA: TGTGCCAGTAGAGACAGGGCTCAAGAGACCCAGTACTTC
CDR3: CASRDRAQETQYF

length: 15
V: TRBV12-3/TRBV12-4
size: few
J: TRBJ2-7
D: .
DNA: TGTGCCAGCAGTCGATCCGGGACCCCGAGCTACGAGCAGTACTTC
CDR3: CASSRSGTPSYEQYF

length: 14
V: TRBV29-1
size: .
J: TRBJ1-1
D: TRBD1
DNA: TGCAGCGTTGAGGGACAGAATATGAACACTGAAGCTTTCTTT
CDR3: CSVEGQNMNTEAFF